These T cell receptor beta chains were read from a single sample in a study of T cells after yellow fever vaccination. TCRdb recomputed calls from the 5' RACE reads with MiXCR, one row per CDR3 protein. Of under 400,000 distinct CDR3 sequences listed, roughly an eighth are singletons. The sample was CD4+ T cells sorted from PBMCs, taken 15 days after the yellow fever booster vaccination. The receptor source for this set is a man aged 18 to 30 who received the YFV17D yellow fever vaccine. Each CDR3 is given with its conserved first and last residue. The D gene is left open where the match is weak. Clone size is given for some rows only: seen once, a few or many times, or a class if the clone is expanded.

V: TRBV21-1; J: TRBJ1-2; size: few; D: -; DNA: TGTGCCAGCAGCAACATGGGCCTTAACTATGGCTACACCTTC; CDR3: CASSNMGLNYGYTF
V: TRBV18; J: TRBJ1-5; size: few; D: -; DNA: TGTGCCAGCTCACCCATGTATAGCAATCAGCCCCAGCATTTT; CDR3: CASSPMYSNQPQHF
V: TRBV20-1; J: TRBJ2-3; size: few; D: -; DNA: TGCAGTGCTAGGAGGTCGGGGAGCACAGATACGCAGTATTTT; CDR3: CSARRSGSTDTQYF
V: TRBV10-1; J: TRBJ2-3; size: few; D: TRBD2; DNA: TGCGCCAGCAGTGATCCCGGGGGGGCCGTAGATACGCAGTATTTT; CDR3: CASSDPGGAVDTQYF
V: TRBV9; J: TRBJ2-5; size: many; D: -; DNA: TGTGCCAGCAGCGTAGATCAGGCCAGAGGGGAGACCCAGTACTTC; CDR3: CASSVDQARGETQYF
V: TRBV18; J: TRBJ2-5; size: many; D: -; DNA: TGTGCCAGCTCACCCTCGAGGGGGGACCAAGAGACCCAGTACTTC; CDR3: CASSPSRGDQETQYF
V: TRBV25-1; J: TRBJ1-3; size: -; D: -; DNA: TGTGCCAGCGAACCCCGGAATATAAGGTTGAGGCCTGGAAACACCATATATTTT; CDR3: CASEPRNIRLRPGNTIYF
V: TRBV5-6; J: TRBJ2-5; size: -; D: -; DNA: TGTGCCAGCAGCTTTGACGTAAAAGAGACCCAGTACTTC; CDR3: CASSFDVKETQYF
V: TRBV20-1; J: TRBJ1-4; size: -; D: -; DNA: TGCAGTGCTAGAGATATAAGGCAGGGGATGTCGACTAATGAAAAACTGTTTTTT; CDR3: CSARDIRQGMSTNEKLFF
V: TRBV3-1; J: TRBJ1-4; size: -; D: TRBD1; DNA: TGTGCCAGCAGCCAAGCAGGGGGCGGGAGTGAAAAACTGTTTTTT; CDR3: CASSQAGGGSEKLFF
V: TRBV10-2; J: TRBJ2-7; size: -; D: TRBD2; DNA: TGCGCCAGCACGGGGGGGCATATAGGCTACGAGCAGTACTTC; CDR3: CASTGGHIGYEQYF
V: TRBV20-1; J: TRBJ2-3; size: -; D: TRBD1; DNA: TGCAGTGCCCGCGGACAGGGGACCACAGATACGCAGTATTTT; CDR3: CSARGQGTTDTQYF
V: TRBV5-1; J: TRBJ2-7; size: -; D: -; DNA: TGCGCCAGCCGAGCGGACACCCACACCTACGAGCAGTACTTC; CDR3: CASRADTHTYEQYF
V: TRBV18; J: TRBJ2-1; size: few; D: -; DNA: TGTGCCAGCTCACCACCTAGACAGGTTTACAATGAGCAGTTCTTC; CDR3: CASSPPRQVYNEQFF
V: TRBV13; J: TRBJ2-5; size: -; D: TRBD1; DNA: TGTGCCAGCAGCTTAGTCTGGGAAGGGGGCGCGGGTGAGACCCAGTACTTC; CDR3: CASSLVWEGGAGETQYF
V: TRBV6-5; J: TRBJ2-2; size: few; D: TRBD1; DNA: TGCCCAACCGGGACAGGAACCGGGGAGCTGTTTTTT; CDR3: CPTGTGTGELFF
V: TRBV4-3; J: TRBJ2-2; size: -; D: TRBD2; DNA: TGCGCCAGCAGATCAGGGACTAGCGGTTACACCGGGGAGCTGTTTTTT; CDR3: CASRSGTSGYTGELFF
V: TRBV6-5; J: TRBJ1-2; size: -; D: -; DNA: TGTGCCACCGGCTCAATGGTGGCAGGGACCATCAACTATGGCTACACCTTC; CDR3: CATGSMVAGTINYGYTF
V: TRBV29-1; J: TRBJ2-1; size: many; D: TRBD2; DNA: TGCAGCGTGGGACTATACAATGAGCAGTTCTTC; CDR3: CSVGLYNEQFF
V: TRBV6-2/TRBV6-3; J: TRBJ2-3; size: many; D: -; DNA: TGTGCCAGCAGCCGAAGAACCGGGCCCCCAGAGTATTTT; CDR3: CASSRRTGPPEYF
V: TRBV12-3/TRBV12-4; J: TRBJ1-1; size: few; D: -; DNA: TGTGCCAGCAGTACCCAGAGGGCTGAAGCTTTCTTT; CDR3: CASSTQRAEAFF
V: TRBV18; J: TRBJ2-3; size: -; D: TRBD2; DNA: TGTGCCAGCTCACCACTCCCACTAGCGGGGGGGCTCAGCACAGATACGCAGTATTTT; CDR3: CASSPLPLAGGLSTDTQYF
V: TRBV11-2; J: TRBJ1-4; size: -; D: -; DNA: TGTGCCAGCAGCCCAGGGCAAAATGAAAAACTGTTTTTT; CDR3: CASSPGQNEKLFF
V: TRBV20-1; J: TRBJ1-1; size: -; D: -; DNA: TGCAGTGCTAGAGAGGCCCCAGACACTGAAGCTTTCTTT; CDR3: CSAREAPDTEAFF
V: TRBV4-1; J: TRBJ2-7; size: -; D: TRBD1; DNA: TGCGCCAGCAGCCCACGGGGACAGACTACTTCCTACGAGCAGTACTTC; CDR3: CASSPRGQTTSYEQYF
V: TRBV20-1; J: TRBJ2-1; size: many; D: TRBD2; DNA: TGCAGTGCTTGGGGGACTAGGGCTAATGAGCAGTTCTTC; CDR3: CSAWGTRANEQFF
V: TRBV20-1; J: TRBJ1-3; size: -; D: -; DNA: TGCAGTGCTCCTTTGCCAGGGGCTGGAAACACCATATATTTT; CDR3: CSAPLPGAGNTIYF
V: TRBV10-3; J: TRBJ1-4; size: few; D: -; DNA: TGTGCCATCAGCTCGGGGGGTGTTAATGAAAAACTGTTTTTT; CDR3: CAISSGGVNEKLFF
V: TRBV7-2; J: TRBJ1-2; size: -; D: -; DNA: TGTGCCAGCAGCTTTTTCCGGACTCAGGGGAACTATGGCTACACCTTC; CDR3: CASSFFRTQGNYGYTF
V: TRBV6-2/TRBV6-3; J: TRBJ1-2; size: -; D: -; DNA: TGTGCCAGCAGTTACGAGCGTACCTATGGCTACACCTTC; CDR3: CASSYERTYGYTF
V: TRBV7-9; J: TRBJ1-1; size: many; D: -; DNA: TGTGCCAGCAGCTTAAGGAGGAGTGGGGCAGCTAACACTGAAGCTTTCTTT; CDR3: CASSLRRSGAANTEAFF
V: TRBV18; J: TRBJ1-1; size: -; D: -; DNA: TGTGCCAGCGCAAGCCGTTACGCTGAAGCTTTCTTT; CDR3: CASASRYAEAFF
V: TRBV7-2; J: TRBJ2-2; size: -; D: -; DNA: TGTGCCAGCAGCTTGCTCGGCTTCGGGGAGCTGTTTTTT; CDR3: CASSLLGFGELFF
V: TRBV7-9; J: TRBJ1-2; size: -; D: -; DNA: TGTGCCAGCAGCCTGATGGTAGGGGATAACTATGGCTACACCTTC; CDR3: CASSLMVGDNYGYTF
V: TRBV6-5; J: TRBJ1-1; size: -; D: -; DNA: TGTGCCAGCAGCACCGCCTCCGAAGCTTTCTTT; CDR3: CASSTASEAFF
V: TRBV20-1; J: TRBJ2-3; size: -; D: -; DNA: TGCAGTGCCCAACGGGATACGCAGTATTTT; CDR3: CSAQRDTQYF
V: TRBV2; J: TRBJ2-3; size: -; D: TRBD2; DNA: TGTGCCAGCAGACCACTAGCGGGGGGTTCAGATACGCAGTATTTT; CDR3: CASRPLAGGSDTQYF
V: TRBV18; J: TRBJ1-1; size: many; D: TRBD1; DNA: TGTGCCAGCTCACCAAGGACAGGGGGTACTGAAGCTTTCTTT; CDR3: CASSPRTGGTEAFF
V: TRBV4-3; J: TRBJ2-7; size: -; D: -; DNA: TGCGCCAGCAGCCAAGTAGCAGGGGGGTCCTACGAGCAGTACTTC; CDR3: CASSQVAGGSYEQYF
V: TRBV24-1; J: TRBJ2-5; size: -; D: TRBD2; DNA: TGTGCCACCAGTGATTGGGAGTTAGCGGGAGAAGGAGAGACCCAGTACTTC; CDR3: CATSDWELAGEGETQYF
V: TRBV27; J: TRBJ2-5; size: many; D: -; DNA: TGTGCCAGCAGCCTTAGCGAGACCCAAGAGACCCAGTACTTC; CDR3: CASSLSETQETQYF
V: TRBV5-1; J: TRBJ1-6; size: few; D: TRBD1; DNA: TGCGCCAGCAGCCTATATGGGGACAGGGGAAATTCACCCCTCCACTTT; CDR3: CASSLYGDRGNSPLHF
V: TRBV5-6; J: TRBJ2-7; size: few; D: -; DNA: TGTGCCAGCAGCTCCCGACAGGCCTGGGGAACGTACGAGCAGTACTTC; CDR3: CASSSRQAWGTYEQYF
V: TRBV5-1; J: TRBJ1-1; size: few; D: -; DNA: TGCGCCAGCAATCCAGGGTCGGTGATGAACACTGAAGCTTTCTTT; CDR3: CASNPGSVMNTEAFF
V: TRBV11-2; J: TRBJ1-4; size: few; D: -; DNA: TGTGCCAGCAGCCCCAAGGCAGGAGGGGAAAAACTGTTTTTT; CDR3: CASSPKAGGEKLFF
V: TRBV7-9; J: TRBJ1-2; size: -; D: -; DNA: TGTGCCAGCAGCCCCCTTCTCTCGTTTGCAGCTAACTATGGCTACACCTTC; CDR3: CASSPLLSFAANYGYTF